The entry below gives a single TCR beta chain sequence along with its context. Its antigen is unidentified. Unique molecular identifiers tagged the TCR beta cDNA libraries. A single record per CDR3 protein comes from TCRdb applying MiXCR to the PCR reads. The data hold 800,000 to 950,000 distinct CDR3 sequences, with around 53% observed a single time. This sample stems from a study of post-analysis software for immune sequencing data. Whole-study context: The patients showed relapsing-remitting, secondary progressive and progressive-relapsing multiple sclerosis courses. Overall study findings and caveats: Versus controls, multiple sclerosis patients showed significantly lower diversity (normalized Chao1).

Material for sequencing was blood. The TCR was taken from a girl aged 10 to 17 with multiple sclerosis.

The CDR3 DNA sequence: TGTGCCAGCAGTTACCCTACTAGCGGGGGGCAGGAGCAGTACTTC. Translation: CASSYPTSGGQEQYF. V is TRBV6-6 and J is TRBJ2-5; 12 positions match TRBD2. The germline gives CDR1 MNHNY, CDR2 SVGAGI (reference sequence). This CDR3 is 15 amino acids long. J lost 11 bases, V lost 2 bases, and 9 bases had no gene match.